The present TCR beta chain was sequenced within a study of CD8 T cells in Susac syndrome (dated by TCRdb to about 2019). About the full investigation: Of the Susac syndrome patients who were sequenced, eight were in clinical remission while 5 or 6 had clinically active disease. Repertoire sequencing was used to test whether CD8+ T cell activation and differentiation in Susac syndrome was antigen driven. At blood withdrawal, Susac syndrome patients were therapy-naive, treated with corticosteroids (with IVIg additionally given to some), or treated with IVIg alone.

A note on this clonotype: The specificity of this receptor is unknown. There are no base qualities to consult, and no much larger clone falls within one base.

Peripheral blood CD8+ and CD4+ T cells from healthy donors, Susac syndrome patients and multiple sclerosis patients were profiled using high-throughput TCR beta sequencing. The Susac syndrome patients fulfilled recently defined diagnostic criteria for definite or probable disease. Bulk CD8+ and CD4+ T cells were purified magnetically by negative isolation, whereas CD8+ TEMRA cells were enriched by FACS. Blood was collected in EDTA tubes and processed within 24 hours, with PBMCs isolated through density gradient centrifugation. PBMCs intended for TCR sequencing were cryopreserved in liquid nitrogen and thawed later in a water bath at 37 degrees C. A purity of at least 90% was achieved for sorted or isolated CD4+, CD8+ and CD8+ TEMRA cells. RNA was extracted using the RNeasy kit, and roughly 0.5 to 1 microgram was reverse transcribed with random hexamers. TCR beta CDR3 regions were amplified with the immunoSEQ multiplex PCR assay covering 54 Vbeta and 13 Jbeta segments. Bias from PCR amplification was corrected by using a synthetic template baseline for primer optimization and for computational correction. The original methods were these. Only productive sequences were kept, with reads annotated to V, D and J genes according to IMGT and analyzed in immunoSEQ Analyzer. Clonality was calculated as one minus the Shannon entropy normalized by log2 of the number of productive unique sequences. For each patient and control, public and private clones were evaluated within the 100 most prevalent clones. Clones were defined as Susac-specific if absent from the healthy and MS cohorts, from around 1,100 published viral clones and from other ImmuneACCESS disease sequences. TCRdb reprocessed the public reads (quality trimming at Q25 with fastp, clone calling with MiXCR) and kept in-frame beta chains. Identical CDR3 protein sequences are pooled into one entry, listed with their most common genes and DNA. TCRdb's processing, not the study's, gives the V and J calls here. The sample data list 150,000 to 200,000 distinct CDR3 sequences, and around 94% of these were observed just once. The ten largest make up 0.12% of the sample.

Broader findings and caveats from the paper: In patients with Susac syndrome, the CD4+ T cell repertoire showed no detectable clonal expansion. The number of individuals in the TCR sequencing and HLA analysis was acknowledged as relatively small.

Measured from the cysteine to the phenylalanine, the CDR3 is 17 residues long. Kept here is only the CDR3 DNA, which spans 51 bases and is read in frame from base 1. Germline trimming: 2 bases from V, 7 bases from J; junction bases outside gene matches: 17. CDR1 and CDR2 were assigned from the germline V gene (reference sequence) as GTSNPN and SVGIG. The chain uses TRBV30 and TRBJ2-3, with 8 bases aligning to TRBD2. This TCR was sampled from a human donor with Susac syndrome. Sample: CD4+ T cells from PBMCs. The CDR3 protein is CAWSLRGGRPSGYTQYF. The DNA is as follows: TGTGCCTGGAGTCTACGGGGGGGCCGTCCATCGGGTTATACGCAGTATTTT.